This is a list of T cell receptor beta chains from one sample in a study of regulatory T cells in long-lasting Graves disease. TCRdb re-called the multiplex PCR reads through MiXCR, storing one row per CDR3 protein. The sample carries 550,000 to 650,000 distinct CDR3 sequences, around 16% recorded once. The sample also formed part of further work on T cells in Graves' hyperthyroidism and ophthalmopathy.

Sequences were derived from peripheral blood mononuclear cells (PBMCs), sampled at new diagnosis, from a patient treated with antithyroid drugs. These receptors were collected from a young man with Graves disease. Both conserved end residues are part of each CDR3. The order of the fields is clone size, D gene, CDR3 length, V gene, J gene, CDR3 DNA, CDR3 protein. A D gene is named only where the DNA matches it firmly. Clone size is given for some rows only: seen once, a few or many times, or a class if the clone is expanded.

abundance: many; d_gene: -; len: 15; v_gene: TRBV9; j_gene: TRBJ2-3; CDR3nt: TGTGCCAGCAGCGTAGCAGGGCGAGGCACAGATACGCAGTATTTT; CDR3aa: CASSVAGRGTDTQYF
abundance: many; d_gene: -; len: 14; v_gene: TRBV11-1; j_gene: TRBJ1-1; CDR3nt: TGTGCCAGCAGAATCGGGACGGCGAACACTGAAGCTTTCTTT; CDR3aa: CASRIGTANTEAFF
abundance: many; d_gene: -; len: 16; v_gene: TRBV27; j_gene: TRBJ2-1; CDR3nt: TGTGCCAGCAGTTACCTTTCGGGTAGCTCCTACAATGAGCAGTTCTTC; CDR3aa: CASSYLSGSSYNEQFF
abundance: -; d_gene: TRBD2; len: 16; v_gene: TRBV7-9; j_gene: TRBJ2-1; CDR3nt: TGTGCCAGCAGCTTCGCAGCGGGGGAGGGCCGTAATGAGCAGTTCTTC; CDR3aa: CASSFAAGEGRNEQFF
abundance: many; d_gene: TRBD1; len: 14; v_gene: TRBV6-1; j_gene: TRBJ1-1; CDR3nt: TGTGCCAGCAGGGGACAGGACGGTCCCACTGAAGCTTTCTTT; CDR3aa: CASRGQDGPTEAFF
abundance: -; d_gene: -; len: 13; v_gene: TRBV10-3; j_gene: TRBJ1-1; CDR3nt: TGTGCCATCAAGGTAGGCGAGTTAATGGAAGCTTTCTTT; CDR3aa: CAIKVGELMEAFF
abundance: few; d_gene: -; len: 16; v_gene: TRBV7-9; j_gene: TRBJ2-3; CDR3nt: TGTGCCAGCAGCTTGCCCGGGGCAGGGGCGGTAGATACGCAGTATTTT; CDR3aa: CASSLPGAGAVDTQYF
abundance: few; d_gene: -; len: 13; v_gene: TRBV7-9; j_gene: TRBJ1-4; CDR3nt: TGTGCCAGCAGCTCGCGGCAGGCGGAGGAGGTGGTATTT; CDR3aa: CASSSRQAEEVVF
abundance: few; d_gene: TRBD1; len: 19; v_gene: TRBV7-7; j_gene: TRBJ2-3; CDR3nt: TGTGCTAGCAGCTTTCTTCTAAGGACAGGGAAGAAATTCGCAGATACGCAGTATTTT; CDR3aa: CASSFLLRTGKKFADTQYF
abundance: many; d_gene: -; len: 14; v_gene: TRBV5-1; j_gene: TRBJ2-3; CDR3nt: TGCGCCAGCGCCTTCTTAAAGAGTGAAGATACGCAGTATTTT; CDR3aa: CASAFLKSEDTQYF
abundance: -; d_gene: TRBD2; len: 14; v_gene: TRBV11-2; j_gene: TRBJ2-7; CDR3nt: TGTGCCAGCAGCTTAGCAGCGGGACCCCACGAGCAGTACTTC; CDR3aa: CASSLAAGPHEQYF
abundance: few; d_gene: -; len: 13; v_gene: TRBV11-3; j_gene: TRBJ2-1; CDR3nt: TGTGCCAGCAGCTTAGACACACCCAGTGAGCAGTTCTTC; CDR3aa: CASSLDTPSEQFF
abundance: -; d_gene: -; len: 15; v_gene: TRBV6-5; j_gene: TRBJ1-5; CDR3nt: TGTGCCAGCAGTTACTCCGGTTTTAGCAATCAGCCCCAGCATTTT; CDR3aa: CASSYSGFSNQPQHF
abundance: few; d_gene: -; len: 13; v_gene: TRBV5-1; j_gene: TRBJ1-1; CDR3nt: TGCGCCAGCAGGCTAACACTGAACACTGAAGCTTTCTTT; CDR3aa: CASRLTLNTEAFF
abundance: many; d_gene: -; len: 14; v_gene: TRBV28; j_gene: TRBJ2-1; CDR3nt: TGTGCCAGCAGTTTAGGTGGGGCTAGGGACGAGCAGTTCTTC; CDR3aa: CASSLGGARDEQFF
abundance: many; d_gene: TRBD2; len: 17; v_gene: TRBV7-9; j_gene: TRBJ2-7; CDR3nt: TGTGCCAGCAGTTCCGGGACTAGCACCTCGAGCTCCTACGAGCAGTACTTC; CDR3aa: CASSSGTSTSSSYEQYF
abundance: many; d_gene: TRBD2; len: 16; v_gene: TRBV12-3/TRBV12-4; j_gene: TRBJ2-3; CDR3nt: TGTGCCAGCAGTCCTCGGACTAGCGGGAGAACAGATACGCAGTATTTT; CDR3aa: CASSPRTSGRTDTQYF
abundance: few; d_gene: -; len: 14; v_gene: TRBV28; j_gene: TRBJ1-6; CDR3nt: TGTGCCAGCACCACTCCCTCCTATAATTCACCCCTCCACTTT; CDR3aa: CASTTPSYNSPLHF
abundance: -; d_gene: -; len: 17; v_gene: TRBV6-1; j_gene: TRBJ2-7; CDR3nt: TGTGCCAGCAGTGAAGCTAGCGGAGGTGACAATCTCTACGAGCAGTACTTC; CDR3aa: CASSEASGGDNLYEQYF
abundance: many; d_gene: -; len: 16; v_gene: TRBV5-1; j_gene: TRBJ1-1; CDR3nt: TGCGCCAGCAGCTTGGGACCAGGCGGGGTGAACACTGAAGCTTTCTTT; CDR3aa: CASSLGPGGVNTEAFF
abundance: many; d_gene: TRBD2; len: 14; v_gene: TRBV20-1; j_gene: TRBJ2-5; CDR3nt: TGCAGTGTCAGGACTAGCGGAGGGCAAGAGACCCAGTACTTC; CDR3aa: CSVRTSGGQETQYF
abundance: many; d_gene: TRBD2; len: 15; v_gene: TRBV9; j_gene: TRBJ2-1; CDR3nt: TGTGCCAGCAGCGTCGGGACTAGCGGGGTCAATGAGCAGTTCTTC; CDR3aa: CASSVGTSGVNEQFF
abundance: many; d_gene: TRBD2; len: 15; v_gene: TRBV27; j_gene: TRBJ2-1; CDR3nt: TGTGCCAGCAGCCAAGGACTAGCGGCTGGGGATGAGCAGTTCTTC; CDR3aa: CASSQGLAAGDEQFF
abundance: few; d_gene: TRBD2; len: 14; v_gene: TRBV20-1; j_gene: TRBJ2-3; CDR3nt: TGCAGTGCTAGAGATCGGGAGGGAACAGATACGCAGTATTTT; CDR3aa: CSARDREGTDTQYF
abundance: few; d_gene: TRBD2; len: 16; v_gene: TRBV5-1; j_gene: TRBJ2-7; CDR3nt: TGCGCCAGCGGCCTGGGACTAGCGGGAGAATCCTACGAGCAGTACTTC; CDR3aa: CASGLGLAGESYEQYF
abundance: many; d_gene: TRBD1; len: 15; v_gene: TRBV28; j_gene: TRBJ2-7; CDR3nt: TGTGCCAGCAGTTTAGGCCAGGGGGTGATCTACGAGCAGTACTTC; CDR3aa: CASSLGQGVIYEQYF
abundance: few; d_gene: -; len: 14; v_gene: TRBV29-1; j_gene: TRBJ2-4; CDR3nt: TGCAGCGTTCGTAATCGCTTAGCCAAAAACATTCAGTACTTC; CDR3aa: CSVRNRLAKNIQYF
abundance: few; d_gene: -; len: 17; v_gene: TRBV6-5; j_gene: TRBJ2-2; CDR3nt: TGTGCCAGCAGTTACTCGAATGGACAAGCTTACACCGGGGAGCTGTTTTTT; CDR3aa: CASSYSNGQAYTGELFF
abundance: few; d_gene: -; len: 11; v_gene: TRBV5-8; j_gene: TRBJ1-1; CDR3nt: TGTGCCAGCAGCCGGATCACTGAAGCTTTCTTT; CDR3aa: CASSRITEAFF
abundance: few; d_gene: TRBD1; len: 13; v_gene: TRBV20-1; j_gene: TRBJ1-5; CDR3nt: TGCAGTGCTAGGGGCACAGGGGATCAGCCCCAGCATTTT; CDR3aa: CSARGTGDQPQHF
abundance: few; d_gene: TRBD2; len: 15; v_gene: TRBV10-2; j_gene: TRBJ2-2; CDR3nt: TGCGCCAGCAGTGCGGCGGGAGAGGGCACCGGGGAGCTGTTTTTT; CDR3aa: CASSAAGEGTGELFF
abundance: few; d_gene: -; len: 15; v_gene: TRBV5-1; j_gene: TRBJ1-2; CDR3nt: TGCGCCAGCAGCTTGGGACAGCGAGCTAACTATGGCTACACCTTC; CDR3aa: CASSLGQRANYGYTF
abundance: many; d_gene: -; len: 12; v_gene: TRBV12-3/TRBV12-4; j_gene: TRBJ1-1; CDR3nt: TGTGCCAGCAGTTTAATGCCAGGGAAGGCTTTCTTT; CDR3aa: CASSLMPGKAFF
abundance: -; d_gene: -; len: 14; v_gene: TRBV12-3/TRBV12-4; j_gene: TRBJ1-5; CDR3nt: TGTGCCAGCAGTTTAGACCTGAGGGATCAGCCCCAGCATTTT; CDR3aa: CASSLDLRDQPQHF
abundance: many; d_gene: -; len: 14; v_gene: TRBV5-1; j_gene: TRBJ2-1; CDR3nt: TGCGCCAGCAGCAGGAATTCCCTCGACGATGAGCAGTTCTTC; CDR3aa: CASSRNSLDDEQFF
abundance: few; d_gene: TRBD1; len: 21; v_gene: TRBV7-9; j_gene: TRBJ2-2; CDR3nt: TGTGCCAGCAGCTTACCTAAAGGGGACAGTTACCCCCTTCTGAACACCGGGGAGCTGTTTTTT; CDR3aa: CASSLPKGDSYPLLNTGELFF
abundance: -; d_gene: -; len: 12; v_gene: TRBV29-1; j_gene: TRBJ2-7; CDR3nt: TGCAGCGTTGTACTGAGTAGCCACGAGCAGTACTTC; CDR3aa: CSVVLSSHEQYF
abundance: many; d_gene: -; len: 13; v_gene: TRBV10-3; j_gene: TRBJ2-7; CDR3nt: TGTGCCATCAGGCCGGGACACTCCTACGAGCAGTACTTC; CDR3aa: CAIRPGHSYEQYF
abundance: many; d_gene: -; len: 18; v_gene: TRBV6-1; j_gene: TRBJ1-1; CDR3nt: TGTGCCAGCAGTGACTCCATCGGAGGGGGGCCATCGAACACTGAAGCTTTCTTT; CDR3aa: CASSDSIGGGPSNTEAFF
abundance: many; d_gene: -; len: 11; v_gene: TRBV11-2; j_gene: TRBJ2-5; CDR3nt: TGTGCCAGCAGCTTAGTTGAGACCCAGTACTTC; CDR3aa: CASSLVETQYF
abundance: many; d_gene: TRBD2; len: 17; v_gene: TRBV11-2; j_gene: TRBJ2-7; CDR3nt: TGTGCCAGCAGCGCACGGACTAGCGGGATGGGGTTTTCCGAGCAGTACTTC; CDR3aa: CASSARTSGMGFSEQYF